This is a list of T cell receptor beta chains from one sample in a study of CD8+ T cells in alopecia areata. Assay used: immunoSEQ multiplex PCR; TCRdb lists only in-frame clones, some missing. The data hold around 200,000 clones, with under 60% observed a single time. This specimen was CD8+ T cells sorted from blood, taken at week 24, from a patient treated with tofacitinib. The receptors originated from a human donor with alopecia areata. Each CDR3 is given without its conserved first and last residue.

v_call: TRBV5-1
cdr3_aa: ASSQGPGQGNYEQY

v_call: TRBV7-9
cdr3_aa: ASSASRTEMGEQY

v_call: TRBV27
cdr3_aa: ATSSFGTGELF

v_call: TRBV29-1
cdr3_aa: SVDGGATEAF

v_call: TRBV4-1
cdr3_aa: ASSLTSGGGDTQY

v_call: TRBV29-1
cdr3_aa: SVEGVGNYGYT

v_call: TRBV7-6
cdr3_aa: ASSALALSAGAGETQY

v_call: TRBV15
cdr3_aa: ATSRVAGTGELF

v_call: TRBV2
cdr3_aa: ASRDRAKAF

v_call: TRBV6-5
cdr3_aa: ATGQSSYNEQF

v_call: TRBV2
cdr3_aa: ASSVGGGLTDTQY

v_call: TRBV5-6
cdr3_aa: ASSLGRDTQY

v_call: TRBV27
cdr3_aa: ASSFGGGAYEQY

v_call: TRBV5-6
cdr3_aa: ASSWGSTDTQY

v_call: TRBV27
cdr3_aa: ASSRFRDSGTDTQY

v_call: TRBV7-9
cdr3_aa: ASSSPRRQDTQY

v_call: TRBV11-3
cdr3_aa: ASSARDNTWGFHEQF

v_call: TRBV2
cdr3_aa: ASSEGAVRIITGELF

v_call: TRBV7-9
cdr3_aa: ASSLLVGELF

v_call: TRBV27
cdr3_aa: ASSYTYDRPSETQY

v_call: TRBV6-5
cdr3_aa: ASSPLLGGETQY

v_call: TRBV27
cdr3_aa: ASNPSGGKETQY

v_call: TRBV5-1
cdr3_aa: ASNLLAKYNEQF

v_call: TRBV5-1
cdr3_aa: ASSLTGSGEAF

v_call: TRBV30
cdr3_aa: AWSDVGPEAF

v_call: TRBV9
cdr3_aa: ASSVGYNQPQH

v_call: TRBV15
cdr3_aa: ATSRYRDNTEAF

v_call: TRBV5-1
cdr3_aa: ASSLEGAYEQY

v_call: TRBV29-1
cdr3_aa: SVETNLNYGYT

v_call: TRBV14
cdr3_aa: ASSPGQTNYGYT

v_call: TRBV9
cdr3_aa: ASSYTGELF

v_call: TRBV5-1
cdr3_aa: ASSSSSGTGGKTQY

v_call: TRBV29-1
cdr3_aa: SVEVWKSYEQY

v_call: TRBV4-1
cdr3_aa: ASSQGSRERKSYGYT

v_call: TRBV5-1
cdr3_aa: ASSLDGGISYNEQF

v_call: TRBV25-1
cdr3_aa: ASSEWRGETQY

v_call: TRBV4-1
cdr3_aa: ASSLSDSSGNTIY

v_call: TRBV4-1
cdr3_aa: ASSQGGAISNQPQH

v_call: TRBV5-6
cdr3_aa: ASSLAGTGRISPLH

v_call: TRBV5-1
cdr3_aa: ASSLLGETAYEQY

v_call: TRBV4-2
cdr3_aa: ASSLGQTEQY

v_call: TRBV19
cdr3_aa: ASYGLGTGNYGYT

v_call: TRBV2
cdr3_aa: ASSTPRAPGMNIQY

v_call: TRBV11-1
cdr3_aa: ASSRNGELF

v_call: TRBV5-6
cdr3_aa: ASSPGSLDTEQY

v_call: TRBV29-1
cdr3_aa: SVDGGGASYEQY

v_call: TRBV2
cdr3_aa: ASSPAVGPYGYT

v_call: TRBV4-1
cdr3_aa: ASSLSLWSEVFAGELF

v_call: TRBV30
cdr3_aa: AWSRGATYEQY

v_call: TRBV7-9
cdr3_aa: ASSLADSQETQY

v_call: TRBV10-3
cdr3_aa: AISRRTERQETQY

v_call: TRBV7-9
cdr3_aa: ASSLDDSHGYT

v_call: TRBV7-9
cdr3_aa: ASSPIWTGRNEQF

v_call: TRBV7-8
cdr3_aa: ASSLRGGSDTQY

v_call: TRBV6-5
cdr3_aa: ASSYTVGLGYEQY

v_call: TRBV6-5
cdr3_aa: ASSPGLGYT

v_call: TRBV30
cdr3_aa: AWRARPLLKDGYT

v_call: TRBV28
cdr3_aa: ASSLGRFYNSPLH

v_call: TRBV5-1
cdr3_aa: ASSPTKLSGTQQETQY